Listed below are T cell receptor beta chains from one sample, sequenced in a study of T cell repertoires in cytomegalovirus infection. TCRdb processed the reads anew with MiXCR; each CDR3 protein has one entry. The sample holds 400,000 to 550,000 distinct CDR3 sequences, about 10% seen once. The specimen was PBMCs. The origin of the receptors is a human donor in good health (CMV status not recorded). Some clones in this sample may be carry-over from other donors' samples. Both conserved end residues are trimmed from each CDR3.

cdr3_length	v_call	j_call	cdr3_aa
12	TRBV5-1	TRBJ2-7	ASSSRDRSDEQY
11	TRBV27	TRBJ2-7	ASRRTSSYEQY
13	TRBV7-6	TRBJ2-7	ASSFLGTGTYEQY
11	TRBV28	TRBJ1-2	ASSLLVNYGYT
13	TRBV7-2	TRBJ2-2	ASSLSGQAGGELF
13	TRBV12-3/TRBV12-4	TRBJ1-6	ASSLSGPDNSPLH
10	TRBV7-9	TRBJ2-7	ASSATGDEQY
14	TRBV20-1	TRBJ2-1	SANSLRDRDYNEQF
12	TRBV30	TRBJ1-2	AWTRDTNNYGYT
11	TRBV9	TRBJ2-5	ASKSGSSETQY
12	TRBV5-4	TRBJ2-7	ASSPDRVGSEQY
11	TRBV7-8	TRBJ1-5	ASSFYTDRAQH
15	TRBV7-8	TRBJ2-2	ASSLWREGPKSGELF
12	TRBV12-3/TRBV12-4	TRBJ2-7	ASSGQLLSYEQY
9	TRBV29-1	TRBJ1-1	SVDRTGEAF
13	TRBV2	TRBJ2-1	ASSEAATGIDEQF
11	TRBV29-1	TRBJ2-2	SVGHTNTGELF
10	TRBV20-1	TRBJ2-2	SAAPDTGELF
14	TRBV5-1	TRBJ2-4	ASSLGQELAKNIQY
13	TRBV2	TRBJ2-5	ASRVNRDRRETQY
11	TRBV6-1	TRBJ2-7	ASSEATGHEQY
10	TRBV6-1	TRBJ2-7	ASILSWGEQY
13	TRBV7-9	TRBJ2-3	ASVKGPVGTDTQY
13	TRBV28	TRBJ2-1	ASRVAGGTYNEQF
11	TRBV11-2	TRBJ1-6	ASSLEPSGTLH